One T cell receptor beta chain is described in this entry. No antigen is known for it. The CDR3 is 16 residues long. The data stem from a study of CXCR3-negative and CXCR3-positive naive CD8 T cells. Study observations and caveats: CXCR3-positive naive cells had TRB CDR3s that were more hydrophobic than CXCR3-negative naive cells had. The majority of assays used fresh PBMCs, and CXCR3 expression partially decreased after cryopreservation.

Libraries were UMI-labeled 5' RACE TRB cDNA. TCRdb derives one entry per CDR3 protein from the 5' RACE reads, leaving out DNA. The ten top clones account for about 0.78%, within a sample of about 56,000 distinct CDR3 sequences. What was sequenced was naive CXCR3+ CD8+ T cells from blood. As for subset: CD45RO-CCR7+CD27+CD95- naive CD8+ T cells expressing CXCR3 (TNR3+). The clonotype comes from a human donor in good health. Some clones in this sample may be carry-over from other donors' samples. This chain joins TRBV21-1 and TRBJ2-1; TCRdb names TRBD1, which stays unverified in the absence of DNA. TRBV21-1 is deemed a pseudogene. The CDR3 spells CATIGGYTSSYNEQFF.